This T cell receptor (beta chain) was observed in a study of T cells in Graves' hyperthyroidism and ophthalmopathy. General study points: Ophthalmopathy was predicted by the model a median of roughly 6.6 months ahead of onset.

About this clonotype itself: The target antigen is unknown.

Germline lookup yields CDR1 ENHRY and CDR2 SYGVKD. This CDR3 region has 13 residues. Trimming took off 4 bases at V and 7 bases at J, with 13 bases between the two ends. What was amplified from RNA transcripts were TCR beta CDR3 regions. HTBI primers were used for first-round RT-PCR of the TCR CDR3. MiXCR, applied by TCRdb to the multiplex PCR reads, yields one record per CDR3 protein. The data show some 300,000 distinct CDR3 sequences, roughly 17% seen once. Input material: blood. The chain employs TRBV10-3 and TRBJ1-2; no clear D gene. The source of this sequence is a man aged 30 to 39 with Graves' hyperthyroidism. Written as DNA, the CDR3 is TGTGCCATCAGTGGTCCGGGTCTGGCTGGCTACACCTTC. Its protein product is CAISGPGLAGYTF.